This T cell receptor beta chain appears in the sequencing data of a study of breast tumors, draining lymph nodes, adjacent tissues. V was trimmed by 1 base and J by 4 bases, leaving 11 bases between them. CDR1 is GTSNPN and CDR2 is SVGIG in the germline V gene (reference sequence). The CDR3 covers 14 residues. Using its own MiXCR run on the multiplex PCR reads, TCRdb lists one record per CDR3 protein. The table has about 180,000 distinct CDR3 sequences, around 35% seen once. Breast cancer patients provided tissue from their axillary draining lymph nodes. Study results and limitations: Luminal-like breast cancer showed significantly higher tumor–nontumor repertoire similarity than basal-like.

This clonotype was detected ten times or more. The antigen is unknown. The chain uses TRBV30 and TRBJ1-3; D gene ambiguous. Sample: axillary lymph node tissue. This receptor was taken from a female donor with breast cancer. Some clones in this sample may be carry-over from other donors' samples. The CDR3 spells CAWSAGQKGNTIYF. In nucleotides, the CDR3 is TGTGCCTGGAGTGCCGGGCAGAAAGGAAACACCATATATTTT.